This T cell receptor beta chain appears in the sequencing data of a study of T-cell memory formation after mild COVID-19. Study findings and constraints: Pre-infection memory carried some responding clones, suggesting that cross-reactive memory joined.

A note on this clonotype: As yet, its antigen is unknown.

It was 5'RACE with constant-segment primers that produced the TCR alpha and TCR beta cDNA libraries, which carried sample barcodes and UMIs. TCRdb recomputed calls from the 5' RACE reads with MiXCR, one row per CDR3 protein. Among roughly 130,000 distinct CDR3 sequences listed, approximately 5.9% were seen once. This CDR3 region has 15 residues. The V end was cut by 3 bases, the J end by 3 bases, with 13 bases between. CDR1 and CDR2 (germline): LNHDA, SQIVND (reference sequence). The sequence derives from an adult woman who had mild COVID-19 (a few samples of this study predate the infection). Cell type and time point are not known. Material for sequencing was PBMCs or a T cell subset sorted from them (not recorded which). This chain uses TRBV19 with TRBJ2-3; D unresolved. CDR3: CASSITEFLTDTQYF. The CDR3 DNA reads as TGTGCCAGTAGTATTACCGAGTTCCTTACAGATACGCAGTATTTT.